The 16 T cell receptor beta chains below come from one sample, sequenced in a study of tumor-infiltrating lymphocytes in primary liver carcinoma. Total RNA and DNA came together from around 20-30 mg of bulk tissue without cell sorting. From around 520 ng of total RNA, TCR beta-specific cDNA was reverse-transcribed using a constant-region primer. ARM-PCR, slightly modified, supplied the TCR beta libraries through three nested multiplex PCR rounds. For approximately 10 cycles apiece, the opening two PCR rounds ran with TRBV1-TRBV30 forward primers and a C-beta reverse primer. From the multiplex PCR reads, TCRdb called clonotypes with MiXCR, one entry per CDR3 protein. The repertoire holds roughly 120,000 distinct CDR3 sequences, with 50% to 80% as singletons. The sequenced sample consisted of liver tumor tissue from sampling region 3. Subset specified: tumor region T3, left-lateral pole. The receptors were gathered from a woman aged 55-69 years with primary liver carcinoma and hepatitis B virus infection.

A remark on this clonotype: It may be a read error: a sequence one base away is much more abundant. The rearrangement links TRBV29-1 to TRBJ1-2, with TRBD1 matching over 8 bases. CDR1 is SQVTM and CDR2 is ANQGSEA in the germline V gene. The CDR3 has 18 residues. V shed 6 bases and J 7 bases; nucleotides not matched to a gene: 25. DNA of the CDR3: TGCAGCGTAGAATGGGGACAGGAGAACTCAAAAGAGGTTCCTGGCTACACCTTC. It is translated as CSVEWGQENSKEVPGYTF. Filled out from reference TRBV29-1 and TRBJ1-2, the complete variable domain reads SAVISQKPSRDICQRGTSLTIQCQVDSQVTMMFWYRQQPGQSLTLIATANQGSEATYESGFVIDKFPISRPNLTFSTLTVSNMSPEDSSIYLCSVEWGQENSKEVPGYTFGSGTRLTVV.

The V gene is TRBV11-2, the J gene TRBJ1-5; D not resolved. This CDR3 region has 13 residues. The germline V gene encodes CDR1 SGHAT and CDR2 FQNNGV. The V end was cut by 3 bases, the J end by 4 bases, with 7 bases between. CDR3 DNA sequence: TGTGCCAGCAGCTTGAGCGTGAATCAGCCCCAGCATTTT. It translates to CASSLSVNQPQHF.

Only a few counts were recorded for this clonotype. The V and J genes are TRBV29-1 and TRBJ1-4, with TRBD1 as a possible D gene (5 bases). Looked up from germline, CDR1 is SQVTM and CDR2 is ANQGSEA. This CDR3 is 13 amino acids long. Trimming took 5 bases from V and 7 from J, leaving 14 bases between them. The CDR3 protein is CSVWSGSSEKLFF. The CDR3, as DNA: TGCAGCGTTTGGTCAGGGTCCAGTGAAAAACTGTTTTTT.

The chain joins TRBV28 to TRBJ2-1; 11 positions match TRBD2. The CDR3 length is 22 residues. After removal of 5 bases from V and 6 bases from J, the junction contained 27 bases not matched to a gene. The V gene's germline CDR1 is MDHEN and CDR2 SYDVKM. CDR3 sequence: CASSRPFAVFLAGGGTGNEQFF. In DNA form, the CDR3 reads TGTGCCAGCAGTCGCCCCTTCGCCGTTTTTTTAGCGGGAGGGGGGACGGGCAATGAGCAGTTCTTC.

This clonotype came up many times. This sequence joins TRBV10-2 and TRBJ2-2, with D hard to call. The V end lost 7 bases, the J end lost 4 bases, and 16 bases lay between the germline ends. The CDR3 loop spans 15 amino acids. Germline CDR1 WSHSY, CDR2 SAAADI. The CDR3 region is CASTDPTGRTGELFF. As DNA, the CDR3 is TGCGCCAGCACAGACCCGACTGGGCGCACCGGGGAGCTGTTTTTT.

In the case of this clonotype: Sequence at one end of the junction differs from germline and may be a read error. The genes are TRBV7-8 and TRBJ2-1; 15 bases match TRBD2. The CDR3 runs to 19 residues. Germline V gene sequence: CDR1 SGHVS, CDR2 FQNEAQ. The CDR3 DNA follows: TGTGCCAGCAGCTTACCCCCCGGACTAGCGGGAGGGTCCTACAATGAGCGGTTCTTC. This sequence encodes CASSLPPGLAGGSYNERFF.

Note on this clonotype: Sequence at one end of the junction differs from germline and may be a read error. The chain couples TRBV29-1 to TRBJ2-2; 10 nucleotides align to TRBD2. Per germline, CDR1 SQVTM and CDR2 ANQGSEA. The CDR3 runs to 14 residues. The CDR3 loop is CSVGTSGDTGELFF. The CDR3 nucleotides are TGCAGCGTTGGGACTAGCGGTGACACCGGGGAACTGTTTTTT.

This clonotype was seen a single time. A much larger clone differs from this one at a single base, so this may be a read error. This chain connects TRBV7-9 to TRBJ2-1, with 7 bases identical to TRBD2. After removal of 7 bases from V and 15 bases from J, the junction contained 12 bases not matched to a gene. The length of the CDR3 is 12 residues. The V gene's germline CDR1 is SEHNR and CDR2 FQNEAQ (reference sequence). CDR3 coding DNA: TGTGCCAGCAACCTCGGGGAGGGTACAGGGTTCTTC. Its translation is CASNLGEGTGFF. Full variable domain (missing parts from reference TRBV7-9 and TRBJ2-1): DTGVSQNPRHKITKRGQNVTFRCDPISEHNRLYWYRQTLGQGPEFLTYFQNEAQLEKSRLLSDRFSAERPKGSFSTLEIQRTEQGDSAMYLCASNLGEGTGFFGPGTRLTVL.

A word on this clonotype: The junction differs from germline at one of its ends, possibly a read error. This chain uses TRBV11-2 with TRBJ2-1, with D possibly being TRBD1 or TRBD2 (5 bases each). This CDR3 comprises 13 residues. Germline CDR1 and CDR2: SGHAT and FQNNGV. The chain's CDR3 is CASSLDWDDEQFF. The CDR3 DNA follows: TGTGCCAGCAGCCTGGACTGGGACGATGAACAGTTCTTC.

Comments on this clonotype: This could be a read error, since a much larger clone is one nucleotide away. This chain connects TRBV6-2 or TRBV6-3 to TRBJ2-3; 9 bases are a match to TRBD2. After removal of 2 bases from V and 3 bases from J, the junction contained 6 bases not matched to a gene. Germline V lookup: CDR1 MNHEY, CDR2 SVGEGT. This CDR3 is 16 amino acids long. This chain's CDR3 is CASSYRSGRTTDTQYF. DNA for the CDR3: TGTGCCAGCAGTTACCGAAGCGGGAGGACTACAGATACGCAGTATTTT.

There are a few counts of this clonotype. V and J are TRBV7-9 and TRBJ1-1, with 10 positions matching TRBD1. The CDR3 sequence is 17 residues long. The J segment lost 1 base and the V segment lost 6 bases, leaving 11 bases of the junction unmatched. CDR1 and CDR2 from the germline V gene are SEHNR and FQNEAQ (reference sequence). The CDR3 sequence is CASSHRDRGKENTEAFF. CDR3 sequence (DNA): TGTGCCAGCAGTCACCGGGACAGGGGAAAGGAGAACACTGAAGCTTTCTTT.

The V gene is TRBV6-5, the J gene TRBJ2-1; TRBD1 matches 7 bases. The V gene's germline CDR1 is MNHEY and CDR2 SVGAGI. Losses at the gene ends were 2 bases for V and 8 bases for J; bases not matched to a gene: 9. CDR3 length: 15 amino acids. The CDR3 sequence is CASSYGPGGRYEQFF. DNA of the CDR3: TGTGCCAGCAGTTACGGGCCAGGGGGTCGATATGAGCAGTTCTTC.

Notes on this clonotype: A much bigger clone sits one base away, suggesting this may be a read error. V usage is TRBV28 and J usage is TRBJ1-1; D is possibly TRBD1 (5 bases). The V gene's germline CDR1 is MDHEN and CDR2 SYDVKM. Trimming took off 5 bases at V and 8 bases at J, with 9 bases between the two ends. The CDR3 totals 11 residues. The CDR3 bases are TGTGCCAGCAGTCTAGACAGAGAAGCTTTCTTT. Residues: CASSLDREAFF.

This clonotype showed up many times. The rearrangement joins TRBV6-1 to TRBJ1-1; D is uncertain. The V and J ends lost 0 bases and 7 bases respectively, with 9 bases between them. Germline CDR1 is MNHNS and CDR2 is SASEGT. The CDR3 is made up of 13 amino acids. This CDR3 is CASSEAAVGEAFF. The CDR3 nucleotides are TGTGCCAGCAGTGAAGCGGCAGTTGGTGAAGCTTTCTTT.

In this sample, this clonotype turned up a few times. A much larger clone is a single base away; this may be a read error. J is TRBJ1-1 and V is TRBV29-1; 7 bases map to TRBD1. The germline gives CDR1 SQVTM, CDR2 ANQGSEA. This CDR3 has 13 amino acids. The CDR3 coding sequence is TGCAGCGTAATAAGACAGGGACGGACTGATGCTTTCTTT. It codes for CSVIRQGRTDAFF.

This clonotype was detected a few times. This chain uses TRBV20-1 with TRBJ2-3; 9 positions agree with TRBD2. CDR1 and CDR2 from the germline V gene are DFQATT and SNEGSKA (reference sequence). The J segment lost 2 bases and the V segment lost 1 base, leaving 7 bases of the junction unmatched. CDR3 length: 16 amino acids. The CDR3 here is CSARVAGASFTDTQYF. Here the CDR3 DNA reads TGCAGTGCTAGAGTAGCGGGAGCGAGTTTCACAGATACGCAGTATTTT.